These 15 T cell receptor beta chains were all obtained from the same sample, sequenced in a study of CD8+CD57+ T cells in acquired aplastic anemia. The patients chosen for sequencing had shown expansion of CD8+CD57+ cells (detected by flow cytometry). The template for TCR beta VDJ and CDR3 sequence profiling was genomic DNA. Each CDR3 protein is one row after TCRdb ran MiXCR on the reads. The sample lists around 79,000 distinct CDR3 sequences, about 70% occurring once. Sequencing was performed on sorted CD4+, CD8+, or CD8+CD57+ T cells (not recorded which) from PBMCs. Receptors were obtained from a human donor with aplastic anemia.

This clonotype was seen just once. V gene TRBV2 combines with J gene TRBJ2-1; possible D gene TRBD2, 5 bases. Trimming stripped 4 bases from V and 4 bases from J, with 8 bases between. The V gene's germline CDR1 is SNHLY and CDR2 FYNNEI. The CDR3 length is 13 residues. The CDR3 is CASSVLAYNEQFF. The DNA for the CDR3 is TGTGCCAGCAGTGTTCTAGCTTACAATGAGCAGTTCTTC.

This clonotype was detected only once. The CDR3 sequence: CASSLGTANYGYTF. The CDR3 bases are TGTGCCAGCAGCTTGGGGACGGCTAACTATGGCTACACCTTC. The J gene is TRBJ1-2, the V gene TRBV5-4; D gene unclear. The V gene's germline CDR1 is SGHNT and CDR2 YYREEE (reference sequence). V lost 0 bases and J lost 0, with 6 bases in between. CDR3 size: 14 residues.

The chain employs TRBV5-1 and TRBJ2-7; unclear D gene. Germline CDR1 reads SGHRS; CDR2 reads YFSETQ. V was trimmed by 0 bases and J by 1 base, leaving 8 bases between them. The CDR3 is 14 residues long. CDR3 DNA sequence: TGCGCCAGCAGCTTGGTGGTCAGTTCCTACGAGCAGTACTTC. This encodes CASSLVVSSYEQYF.

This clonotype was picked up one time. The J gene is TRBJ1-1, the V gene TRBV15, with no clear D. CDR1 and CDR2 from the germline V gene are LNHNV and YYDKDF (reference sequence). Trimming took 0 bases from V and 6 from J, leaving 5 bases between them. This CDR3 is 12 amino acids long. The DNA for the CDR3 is TGTGCCACCAGCAGAGACTTTGCTGAAGCTTTCTTT. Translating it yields CATSRDFAEAFF.

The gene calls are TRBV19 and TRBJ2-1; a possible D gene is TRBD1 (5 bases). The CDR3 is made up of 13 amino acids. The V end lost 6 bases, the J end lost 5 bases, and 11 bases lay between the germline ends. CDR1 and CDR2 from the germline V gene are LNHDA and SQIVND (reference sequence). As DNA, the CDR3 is TGTGCCAGTAGCCTTATCAGGGACAATGAGCAGTTCTTC. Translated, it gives CASSLIRDNEQFF.

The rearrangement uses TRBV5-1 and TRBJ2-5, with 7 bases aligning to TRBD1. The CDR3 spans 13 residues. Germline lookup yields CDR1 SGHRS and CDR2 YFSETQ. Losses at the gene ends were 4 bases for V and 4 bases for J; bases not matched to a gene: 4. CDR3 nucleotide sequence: TGCGCCAGCAGCCGTGACAGGGCAGAGACCCAGTACTTC. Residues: CASSRDRAETQYF.

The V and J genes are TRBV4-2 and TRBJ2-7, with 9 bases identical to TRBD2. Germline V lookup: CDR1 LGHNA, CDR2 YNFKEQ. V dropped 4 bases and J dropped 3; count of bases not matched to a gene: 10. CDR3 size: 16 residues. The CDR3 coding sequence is TGTGCCAGCAGCCTTACTGGGACTAGCACTATCTACGAGCAGTACTTC. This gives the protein CASSLTGTSTIYEQYF.

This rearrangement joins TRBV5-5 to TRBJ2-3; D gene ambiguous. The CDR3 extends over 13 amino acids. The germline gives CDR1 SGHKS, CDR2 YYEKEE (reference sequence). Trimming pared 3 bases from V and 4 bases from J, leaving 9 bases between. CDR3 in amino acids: CASSSKPPDTQYF. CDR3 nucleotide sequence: TGTGCCAGCAGCTCGAAACCCCCAGATACGCAGTATTTT.

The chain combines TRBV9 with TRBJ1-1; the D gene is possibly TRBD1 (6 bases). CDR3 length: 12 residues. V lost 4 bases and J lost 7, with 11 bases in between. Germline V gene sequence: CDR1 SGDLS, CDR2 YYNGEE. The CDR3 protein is CASSLRGGEAFF. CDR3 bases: TGTGCCAGCAGCCTAAGGGGGGGTGAAGCTTTCTTT. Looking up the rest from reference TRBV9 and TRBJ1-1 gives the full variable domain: DSGVTQTPKHLITATGQRVTLRCSPRSGDLSVYWYQQSLDQGLQFLIQYYNGEERAKGNILERFSAQQFPDLHSELNLSSLELGDSALYFCASSLRGGEAFFGQGTRLTVV.

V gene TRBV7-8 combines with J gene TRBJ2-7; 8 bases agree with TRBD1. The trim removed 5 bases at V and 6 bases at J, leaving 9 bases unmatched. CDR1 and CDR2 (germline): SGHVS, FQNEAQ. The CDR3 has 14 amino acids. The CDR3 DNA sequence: TGTGCCAGCAGCCTCAGTCGACAGGGGCTCGAGCAGTACTTC. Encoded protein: CASSLSRQGLEQYF.

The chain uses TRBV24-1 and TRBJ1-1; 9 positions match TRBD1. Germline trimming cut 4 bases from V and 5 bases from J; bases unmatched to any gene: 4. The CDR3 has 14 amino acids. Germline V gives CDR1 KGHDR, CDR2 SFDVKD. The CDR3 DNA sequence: TGTGCCACCAGTGACCCAGGACAGGGGACTGAAGCTTTCTTT. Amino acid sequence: CATSDPGQGTEAFF.

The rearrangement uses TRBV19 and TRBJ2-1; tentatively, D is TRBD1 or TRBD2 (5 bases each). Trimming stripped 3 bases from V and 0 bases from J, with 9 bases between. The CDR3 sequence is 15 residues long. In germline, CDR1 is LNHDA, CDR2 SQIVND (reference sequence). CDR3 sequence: CASSIEGSSYNEQFF. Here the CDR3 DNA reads TGTGCCAGTAGTATTGAGGGGAGCTCCTACAATGAGCAGTTCTTC.

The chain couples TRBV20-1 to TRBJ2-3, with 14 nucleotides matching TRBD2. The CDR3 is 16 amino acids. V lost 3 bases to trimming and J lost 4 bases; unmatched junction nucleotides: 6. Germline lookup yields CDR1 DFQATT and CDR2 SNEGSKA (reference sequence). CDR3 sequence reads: CSARGTSGSTADTQYF. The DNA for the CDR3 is TGCAGTGCTAGGGGGACTAGCGGGAGTACCGCAGATACGCAGTATTTT.

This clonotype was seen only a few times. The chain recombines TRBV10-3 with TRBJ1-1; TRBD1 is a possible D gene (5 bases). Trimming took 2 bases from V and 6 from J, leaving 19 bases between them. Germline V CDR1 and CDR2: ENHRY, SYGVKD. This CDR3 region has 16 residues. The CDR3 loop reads CAISERPRDADAEAFF. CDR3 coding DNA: TGTGCCATCAGTGAGCGGCCCAGGGATGCAGACGCTGAAGCTTTCTTT.

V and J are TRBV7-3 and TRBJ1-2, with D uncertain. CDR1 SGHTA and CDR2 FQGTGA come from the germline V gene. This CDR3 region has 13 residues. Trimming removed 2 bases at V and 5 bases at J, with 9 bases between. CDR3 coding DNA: TGTGCCAGCAGCTTAGGTATTGGGTATGGCTACACCTTC. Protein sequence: CASSLGIGYGYTF.